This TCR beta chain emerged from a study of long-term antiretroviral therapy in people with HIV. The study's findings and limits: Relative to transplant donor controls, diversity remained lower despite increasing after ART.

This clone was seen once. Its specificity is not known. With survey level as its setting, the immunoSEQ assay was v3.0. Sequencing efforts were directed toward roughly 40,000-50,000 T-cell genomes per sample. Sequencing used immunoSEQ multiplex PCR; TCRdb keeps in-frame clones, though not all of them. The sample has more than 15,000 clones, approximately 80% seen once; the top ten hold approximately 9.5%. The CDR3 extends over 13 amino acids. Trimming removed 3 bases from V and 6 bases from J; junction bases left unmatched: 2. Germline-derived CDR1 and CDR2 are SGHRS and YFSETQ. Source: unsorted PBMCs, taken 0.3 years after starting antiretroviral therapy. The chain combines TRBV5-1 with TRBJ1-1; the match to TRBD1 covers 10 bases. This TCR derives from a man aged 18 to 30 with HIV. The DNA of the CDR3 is TGCGCCAGCAGCTGGGGGACAGGGGCTGAAGCTTTCTTT. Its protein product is CASSWGTGAEAFF.